This T cell receptor (beta chain) was documented in a study of blood T cell repertoires in COVID-19. This CDR3 spans 17 amino acids. V was shortened by 4 bases and J by 0 bases, with 13 bases between the two germline ends. The germline CDR1 and CDR2 sequences are SGHTA and FQGNSA. TCRdb's table, derived via immunoSEQ multiplex PCR, lists solely in-frame clones and lacks some. The table shows 110,000 to 150,000 clones, with approximately 80% occurring only once. A COVID-19 case was met by exposed participants within 2 weeks before study entry. The sequencing input was PBMCs or T cells enriched from blood (not recorded which). The chain links TRBV7-2 to TRBJ2-6, with TRBD2 as a possible D gene (5 bases). This TCR was recovered from a woman aged 18-30 years who had been exposed to COVID-19. The CDR3: CASSSFGIPSGANVLTF. The CDR3 coding sequence is TGTGCCAGCAGCTCATTCGGGATCCCCTCTGGGGCCAACGTCCTGACTTTC.